These T cell receptor beta chains were read from a single sample in a study of Graves' ophthalmopathy and Graves' hyperthyroidism. TCRdb used MiXCR to reprocess the multiplex PCR reads, holding one entry per CDR3 protein. The data show about 240,000 distinct CDR3 sequences, roughly 50% seen once. Source material: peripheral blood. These receptors came from an adult man with Graves' ophthalmopathy. The CDR3 runs from the conserved cysteine through the conserved F or W. Each record gives: clone size, D gene, V gene, J gene, CDR3 protein, CDR3 DNA. D genes are given only for firm matches. Where a row states a size, it is once, few, many or the class of an expanded clone; other rows omit it.

>-|-|TRBV29-1|TRBJ2-1
CSGAGLGNEQFF
TGCAGCGGTGCAGGGCTCGGCAATGAGCAGTTCTTC
>-|-|TRBV20-1|TRBJ2-5
CSARDMTRGETQYF
TGCAGTGCTAGAGATATGACTAGAGGAGAGACCCAGTACTTC
>-|-|TRBV28|TRBJ2-7
CASSLLSTTYEQYF
TGTGCCAGCAGTTTACTTTCGACCACCTACGAGCAGTACTTC
>-|-|TRBV5-1|TRBJ1-2
CASSDHGQDGGYTF
TGCGCCAGCAGCGACCACGGGCAAGATGGTGGCTACACCTTC
>-|TRBD1|TRBV20-1|TRBJ1-5
CSARLGGGQPQHF
TGCAGTGCTAGATTAGGGGGCGGTCAGCCCCAGCATTTT
>few|-|TRBV5-1|TRBJ1-1
CASSLKGVNTEAFF
TGCGCCAGCAGCTTGAAGGGTGTGAACACTGAAGCTTTCTTT
>-|-|TRBV10-2|TRBJ2-5
CASSDQGFRETQYF
TGCGCCAGCAGTGACCAGGGTTTTCGAGAGACCCAGTACTTC
>-|TRBD2|TRBV7-2|TRBJ2-7
CASSQYSGGVNEQYF
TGTGCCAGCAGCCAGTACTCGGGGGGTGTGAACGAGCAGTACTTC
>-|TRBD1|TRBV29-1|TRBJ2-7
CSVDRTGPSYEQYF
TGCAGCGTGGATCGGACAGGGCCCTCCTACGAGCAGTACTTC
>few|-|TRBV7-2|TRBJ2-7
CASSLGQEPYEQYF
TGTGCCAGCAGCTTAGGACAGGAACCCTACGAGCAGTACTTC
>-|-|TRBV9|TRBJ2-2
CASSFERRDGELFF
TGTGCCAGCAGCTTTGAGAGGAGGGACGGGGAGCTGTTTTTT
>-|TRBD1|TRBV29-1|TRBJ2-7
CSVARTGGHEQYF
TGCAGCGTTGCACGGACAGGGGGACACGAGCAGTACTTC
>-|-|TRBV4-1|TRBJ1-2
CASSQVSKGLGYGYTF
TGCGCCAGCAGCCAAGTTAGTAAGGGCCTAGGCTATGGCTACACCTTC
>few|-|TRBV9|TRBJ1-2
CASSVGDDYGYTF
TGTGCCAGCAGCGTGGGGGACGACTATGGCTACACCTTC
>few|-|TRBV20-1|TRBJ1-6
CSASGDSNSPLHF
TGCAGTGCTAGTGGGGATTCAAATTCACCCCTCCACTTT
>few|TRBD2|TRBV9|TRBJ2-7
CASSVGSGRAYEQYF
TGTGCCAGCAGCGTAGGAAGCGGGAGGGCCTACGAGCAGTACTTC
>-|-|TRBV29-1|TRBJ1-1
CSSGDTEAFF
TGCAGCTCCGGTGACACTGAAGCTTTCTTT
>-|TRBD1|TRBV9|TRBJ1-2
CASSPATGGDYGYTF
TGTGCCAGCTCACCAGCGACAGGGGGCGACTATGGCTACACCTTC
>-|-|TRBV12-5|TRBJ2-7
CASGLGVSYEQYF
TGTGCTAGTGGTTTGGGGGTCAGTTACGAGCAGTACTTC
>-|-|TRBV29-1|TRBJ2-2
CSVGGYGELFF
TGCAGCGTTGGGGGGTACGGAGAGCTGTTTTTT
>few|-|TRBV7-9|TRBJ1-4
CASSFSGPGEKLFF
TGTGCCAGCAGCTTTTCAGGTCCTGGAGAAAAACTGTTTTTT
>-|-|TRBV27|TRBJ1-2
CASSMGPPGYGYTF
TGTGCCAGCAGTATGGGACCGCCCGGCTATGGCTACACCTTC
>-|TRBD1|TRBV20-1|TRBJ1-1
CSARDPGGVTEAFF
TGCAGTGCTAGAGATCCAGGGGGCGTCACTGAAGCTTTCTTT
>-|TRBD1|TRBV10-3|TRBJ2-7
CASSFGQGPREQYF
TGTGCCAGCAGTTTCGGACAGGGCCCTCGCGAGCAGTACTTC
>many|-|TRBV2|TRBJ1-2
CASSSTGYRDGYTF
TGTGCCAGCAGTAGTACAGGGTATCGAGATGGCTACACCTTC
>few|-|TRBV7-3|TRBJ1-3
CASSAYRDSGNTIYF
TGTGCCAGCAGCGCCTACAGGGACTCTGGAAACACCATATATTTT
>-|-|TRBV9|TRBJ1-5
CASSVDGQSNQPQHF
TGTGCCAGCAGCGTAGACGGCCAAAGCAATCAGCCCCAGCATTTT
>once|TRBD1|TRBV12-3/TRBV12-4|TRBJ1-1
CASSQDSGQVNTEAFF
TGTGCCAGCAGCCAAGATTCGGGACAGGTGAACACTGAAGCTTTCTTT
>-|TRBD1|TRBV12-3/TRBV12-4|TRBJ1-5
CASSADRGFNQPQHF
TGTGCCAGCAGTGCCGACAGGGGCTTCAATCAGCCCCAGCATTTT
>few|-|TRBV10-3|TRBJ1-6
CASIPAADSPLHF
TGTGCCAGCATCCCGGCGGCAGATTCACCCCTCCACTTT
>few|-|TRBV2|TRBJ1-5
CASSPRQDQPQHF
TGTGCCAGCAGCCCGAGACAGGATCAGCCCCAGCATTTT
>few|-|TRBV7-2|TRBJ1-6
CASSLTGRGKNSPLHF
TGTGCCAGCAGCCTTACCGGGAGGGGTAAGAATTCACCCCTCCACTTT
>few|-|TRBV12-3/TRBV12-4|TRBJ1-2
CASTLGGRLYYTF
TGTGCCAGCACCCTGGGGGGTCGGCTTTACTACACCTTC
>-|-|TRBV7-6|TRBJ2-2
CASLGQWGAGELFF
TGTGCCAGCCTCGGACAATGGGGGGCCGGGGAGCTGTTTTTT
>few|-|TRBV19|TRBJ2-7
CASGANSQGTYEQYF
TGTGCCAGTGGGGCCAACTCACAGGGTACCTACGAGCAGTACTTC
>-|-|TRBV12-3/TRBV12-4|TRBJ2-7
CASSFPGTLSYEQYF
TGTGCCAGCAGTTTCCCCGGGACCCTCTCCTACGAGCAGTACTTC
>-|-|TRBV6-2/TRBV6-3|TRBJ2-3
CASSPDPDTQYF
TGTGCCAGCAGTCCGGACCCAGATACGCAGTATTTT
>few|-|TRBV5-1|TRBJ1-6
CASSFGQGASPLHF
TGCGCCAGCAGCTTCGGCCAGGGAGCCTCACCCCTCCACTTT
>few|TRBD2|TRBV7-2|TRBJ2-7
CASSLTSGGPYEQYF
TGTGCCAGCAGCTTGACTAGCGGGGGGCCCTACGAGCAGTACTTC
>-|TRBD2|TRBV29-1|TRBJ2-5
CSVEVAGDQETRYF
TGCAGCGTTGAGGTAGCGGGGGACCAAGAGACCCGGTACTTC
>few|-|TRBV12-3/TRBV12-4|TRBJ1-2
CASSLRSDGNYGYTF
TGTGCCAGCAGTTTAAGGTCGGACGGAAACTATGGCTACACCTTC
>once|TRBD2|TRBV12-3/TRBV12-4|TRBJ2-7
CASSLGLAVYEQYF
TGCGCCAGCAGTTTGGGACTAGCAGTTTACGAGCAGTACTTC
>-|-|TRBV12-3/TRBV12-4|TRBJ1-6
CASAPSHSPLHF
TGTGCTAGTGCTCCCTCTCATTCACCCCTCCACTTT
>once|-|TRBV12-3/TRBV12-4|TRBJ2-5
CASSQVEIQYF
TGTGCCAGCAGCCAAGTAGAGATCCAGTACTTC
>-|TRBD1|TRBV7-3|TRBJ1-2
CASTGGDGHAF
TGTGCCAGCACAGGGGGCGACGGCCACGCCTTC
>-|-|TRBV18|TRBJ2-7
CASSPGHQTEQYF
TGTGCCAGCTCACCGGGACATCAGACCGAGCAGTACTTC
>few|-|TRBV7-3|TRBJ2-5
CASTSQQGSPETQYF
TGTGCCAGCACCTCACAACAGGGCTCCCCAGAGACCCAGTACTTC
>-|TRBD1|TRBV10-2|TRBJ2-5
CASRPGTGLGTQYF
TGCGCCAGCAGACCCGGGACAGGTTTAGGGACCCAGTACTTC
>-|TRBD1|TRBV12-3/TRBV12-4|TRBJ1-2
CASRRDRVNYGYTF
TGTGCCAGCAGACGGGACAGGGTAAACTATGGCTACACCTTC
>-|-|TRBV15|TRBJ1-2
CATSRDSGQLYGYTF
TGTGCCACCAGCAGAGATTCCGGCCAGTTATATGGCTACACCTTC
>few|-|TRBV29-1|TRBJ1-1
CSVGLKWGNTEAFF
TGCAGCGTTGGCCTTAAGTGGGGGAACACTGAAGCTTTCTTT
>-|-|TRBV20-1|TRBJ1-4
CSAREPGKLFF
TGCAGTGCTAGAGAACCAGGGAAACTGTTTTTT
>-|-|TRBV10-2|TRBJ2-7
CASRDSGLFHEQYF
TGTGCCAGCAGGGACTCGGGCTTGTTCCACGAGCAGTACTTC
>-|TRBD2|TRBV3-1|TRBJ2-7
CASSQVREAPYEQYF
TGTGCCAGCAGCCAAGTCCGGGAGGCACCCTACGAGCAGTACTTC
>-|-|TRBV9|TRBJ2-5
CASSLLTGETQYF
TGTGCCAGCAGCCTCTTGACGGGGGAGACCCAGTACTTC